The 27 T cell receptor beta chains below come from one sample, sequenced in a study of blood T cell repertoires in COVID-19. Sequenced by immunoSEQ multiplex PCR; TCRdb stores in-frame clones only, minus some. The table has about 73,000 clones, about 88% seen once; the top ten hold approximately 10%. Sequenced sample: peripheral blood. The receptors were gathered from a man older than 75 with acute or convalescent COVID-19.

The rearrangement links TRBV19 to TRBJ2-6, with D uncertain. Germline CDR1 and CDR2: LNHDA and SQIVND (reference sequence). The CDR3 is made up of 13 amino acids. Trimming stripped 7 bases from V and 2 bases from J, with 6 bases between. The CDR3 is CASTRAGANVLTF. CDR3 DNA: TGTGCCAGTACCCGGGCTGGGGCCAACGTCCTGACTTTC.

This clone was detected once. V gene TRBV28 combines with J gene TRBJ1-1, with D possibly matching TRBD1 (6 bases). V dropped 7 bases and J dropped 11 bases, with 17 bases sitting between them. Germline CDR1 reads MDHEN; CDR2 reads SYDVKM. The CDR3 totals 12 residues. CDR3 sequence reads: CASTSTGYAAFF. In nucleotides, the CDR3 is TGTGCCAGCACCTCGACAGGTTATGCGGCTTTCTTT. The full variable domain, rest sourced from reference TRBV28 and TRBJ1-1, is DVKVTQSSRYLVKRTGEKVFLECVQDMDHENMFWYRQDPGLGLRLIYFSYDVKMKEKGDIPEGYSVSREKKERFSLILESASTNQTSMYLCASTSTGYAAFFGQGTRLTVV.

This clone has a handful of counts. The chain is built from TRBV5-1 and TRBJ1-6; D is uncertain. The germline V gene has CDR1 SGHRS and CDR2 YFSETQ. This CDR3 is 14 amino acids long. With 0 bases removed from V and 7 bases from J, the gap between germline ends came to 8 bases. Here the CDR3 reads CASSLDQYNSPLHF. The CDR3 region has the DNA TGCGCCAGCAGCTTGGATCAGTACAATTCACCCCTCCACTTT.

The chain recombines TRBV15 with TRBJ2-1, with TRBD1 as a possible D gene (6 bases). Per the germline V gene, CDR1 is LNHNV and CDR2 is YYDKDF (reference sequence). With 5 bases removed from V and 4 bases from J, the gap between germline ends came to 18 bases. The CDR3 contains 16 residues. CDR3 protein: CATSGLQGRRYNEQFF. The CDR3 coding sequence is TGTGCCACCAGCGGATTACAGGGTCGTCGGTACAATGAGCAGTTCTTC.

V usage is TRBV7-2 and J usage is TRBJ2-7, with 9 bases lining up with TRBD2. Germline V gene data show CDR1 as SGHTA and CDR2 as FQGNSA. This CDR3 has 15 residues. V dropped 1 base and J dropped 7; count of bases not matched to a gene: 8. Written as DNA, the CDR3 is TGTGCCAGCAGCTTAGAAGGCGCGGGAGGGGGAGAGCAGTACTTC. Its translation is CASSLEGAGGGEQYF. The complete variable domain, with remaining parts taken from reference TRBV7-2 and TRBJ2-7, reads GAGVSQSPSNKVTEKGKDVELRCDPISGHTALYWYRQSLGQGLEFLIYFQGNSAPDKSGLPSDRFSAERTGGSVSTLTIQRTQQEDSAVYLCASSLEGAGGGEQYFGPGTRLTVT.

This sequence joins TRBV7-8 and TRBJ2-3; D may be TRBD2 (5 bases). This CDR3 is 15 amino acids long. Germline-derived CDR1 and CDR2 are SGHVS and FQNEAQ. V lost 1 base and J 6 bases, leaving 14 bases between the germline ends. Written as DNA, the CDR3 is TGTGCCAGCAGCTTAGTCGTGGGAGTAGCTGATACGCAGTATTTT. This sequence encodes CASSLVVGVADTQYF.

The chain joins TRBV5-1 to TRBJ2-1; possible D gene TRBD1, 5 bases. The V and J ends lost 4 bases and 5 bases respectively, with 13 bases between them. The CDR3 runs 14 residues. Germline values: CDR1 SGHRS, CDR2 YFSETQ. The CDR3 spells CASSRDQGNNEQFF. CDR3 DNA: TGCGCCAGCAGCCGCGACCAGGGCAACAATGAGCAGTTCTTC.

CDR3 loop: CASGQGTSSGNTIYF. The CDR3 DNA reads as TGTGCCAGCGGCCAGGGGACGAGCTCTGGAAACACCATATATTTT. This chain joins TRBV6-5 and TRBJ1-3; the D gene is possibly TRBD1 (6 bases). Trimming stripped 8 bases from V and 0 bases from J, with 14 bases between. This CDR3 region has 15 residues. Germline V CDR1 and CDR2: MNHEY, SVGAGI.

This clone has just a few counts. The J gene is TRBJ1-5, the V gene TRBV11-2; D unclear. Germline-derived CDR1 and CDR2 are SGHAT and FQNNGV. V was shortened by 0 bases and J by 7 bases, with 13 bases between the two germline ends. This CDR3 spans 15 amino acids. The CDR3 DNA reads TGTGCCAGCAGCTTAGATTTCACAGCCAGCCAGCCCCAGCATTTT. Protein sequence: CASSLDFTASQPQHF. Based on the CDR3 plus reference TRBV11-2 and TRBJ1-5, the full variable domain is EAGVAQSPRYKIIEKRQSVAFWCNPISGHATLYWYQQILGQGPKLLIQFQNNGVVDDSQLPKDRFSAERLKGVDSTLKIQPAKLEDSAVYLCASSLDFTASQPQHFGDGTRLSIL.

The chain combines TRBV13 with TRBJ2-1; 7 positions agree with TRBD1. Germline V lookup: CDR1 PRHDT, CDR2 FYEKMQ (reference sequence). Trimming removed 5 bases from V and 1 base from J; junction bases left unmatched: 8. There are 16 residues in the CDR3. The CDR3 DNA follows: TGTGCCAGCAGCACAGGGACAGCTAATTCCTACAATGAGCAGTTCTTC. It yields the protein CASSTGTANSYNEQFF.

V is TRBV3-1 (or the pseudogene TRBV3-2) and J is TRBJ2-7; possibly TRBD2 for D (6 bases). Germline V gene sequence: CDR1 LGHDT, CDR2 YNNKEL (reference sequence). The V end lost 8 bases, the J end lost 1 base, and 27 bases lay between the germline ends. The CDR3 is 18 residues long. In DNA form, the CDR3 reads TGTGCCAGCTCCCCACCTACCTTTACCGGGACTGCTTCCTACGAGCAGTACTTC. Protein sequence: CASSPPTFTGTASYEQYF.

This clone was detected once. The genes are TRBV5-1 and TRBJ1-5; TRBD1 matches 9 bases. The CDR3 spans 14 residues. Germline CDR1 is SGHRS and CDR2 is YFSETQ. Losses at the gene ends were 0 bases for V and 10 bases for J; bases not matched to a gene: 5. Here the CDR3 DNA reads TGCGCCAGCAGCTTGGAGGGACAGGGTGACCCCCAGCATTTT. Translation gives CASSLEGQGDPQHF.

This rearrangement joins TRBV7-2 to TRBJ2-5; unclear D gene. Germline V gene data show CDR1 as SGHTA and CDR2 as FQGNSA. V shed 2 bases and J shed 1 base, with 8 bases lying between them. The CDR3 contains 14 residues. CDR3: CASSLRPGQETQYF. In nucleotides, the CDR3 is TGTGCCAGCAGCTTAAGGCCAGGCCAAGAGACCCAGTACTTC. The entire variable domain, with the rest obtained from reference TRBV7-2 and TRBJ2-5, is as follows: GAGVSQSPSNKVTEKGKDVELRCDPISGHTALYWYRQSLGQGLEFLIYFQGNSAPDKSGLPSDRFSAERTGGSVSTLTIQRTQQEDSAVYLCASSLRPGQETQYFGPGTRLLVL.

The chain couples TRBV30 to TRBJ1-1; D is perhaps TRBD1 (6 bases). Deletions cut 4 bases from V and 7 bases from J, with 19 bases between. The CDR3 has 14 residues. Looked up from germline, CDR1 is GTSNPN and CDR2 is SVGIG (reference sequence). This CDR3 is CAWKGGGGFSEAFF. Here the CDR3 DNA reads TGTGCCTGGAAAGGGGGGGGCGGCTTTAGTGAAGCTTTCTTT.

The chain carries TRBV7-3 and TRBJ1-5; 7 bases are a match to TRBD1. CDR1 is SGHTA, CDR2 FQGTGA, per germline. This CDR3 comprises 15 residues. Trimming removed 3 bases from V and 4 bases from J; junction bases left unmatched: 6. The CDR3 loop is CASSFRQGHNQPQHF. The CDR3 DNA follows: TGTGCCAGCAGCTTTCGACAGGGCCATAATCAGCCCCAGCATTTT.

The chain combines TRBV7-9 with TRBJ1-1, with 11 bases matching TRBD1. Germline CDR1 reads SEHNR; CDR2 reads FQNEAQ (reference sequence). This CDR3 has 15 amino acids. After removal of 6 bases from V and 4 bases from J, the junction contained 7 bases not matched to a gene. CDR3 sequence: CASSPGQGASTEAFF. The CDR3 region has the DNA TGTGCCAGCAGTCCCGGACAGGGGGCGAGCACTGAAGCTTTCTTT.

Note on this clone: The same CDR3 can be traced to other DNA sequences in this sample. The chain joins TRBV18 to TRBJ2-5; D not resolved. From germline, CDR1 is KGHSH and CDR2 LQKENI. The CDR3 is 14 residues long. V lost 0 bases to trimming and J lost 5 bases, with 10 bases between them. In nucleotides, the CDR3 is TGTGCCAGCTCACCACCCGAGGTCCGGGAGACCCAGTACTTC. Amino acid sequence: CASSPPEVRETQYF.

The chain joins TRBV1 to TRBJ2-3; TRBD2 is taken as the D call from the table, unchecked against the DNA. TRBV1 is an annotated pseudogene. The CDR3 is made up of 18 amino acids. Here the CDR3 DNA reads TGCACCAGCACCCACTTTGAGGGACTAGCGGGGGGCAGAGATACGCAGTATTTT. Residues: CTSTHFEGLAGGRDTQYF.

The V gene is TRBV7-6, the J gene TRBJ1-3, with a weak D call TRBD1 (5 bases). Trimming took off 7 bases at V and 0 bases at J, with 16 bases between the two ends. This CDR3 contains 16 residues. CDR1 SGHVS and CDR2 FNYEAQ come from the germline V gene. The CDR3 region has the DNA TGTGCCAGCACCCAGCCGGCTACAGGCTCTGGAAACACCATATATTTT. Translated, it gives CASTQPATGSGNTIYF.

The V and J genes are TRBV6-5 and TRBJ2-7; 7 bases fit TRBD1. V was clipped by 6 bases and J by 7 bases; unmatched bases: 15. Germline V lookup: CDR1 MNHEY, CDR2 SVGAGI. This CDR3 comprises 15 residues. The CDR3 DNA reads as TGTGCCAGCAGCTTGTTTGGACAGGCCGAAGGGGAGCAGTACTTC. It is translated as CASSLFGQAEGEQYF.

The chain carries TRBV30 and TRBJ1-4, with D hard to call. V gave up 3 bases and J gave up 8 bases, with 19 bases separating them. The CDR3 is 15 amino acids. Per the germline V gene, CDR1 is GTSNPN and CDR2 is SVGIG (reference sequence). CDR3 loop: CAWRRREQEDEKLFF. The CDR3 nucleotides read TGTGCCTGGAGACGGCGGGAGCAAGAGGACGAAAAACTGTTTTTT. The complete variable domain, with remaining parts taken from reference TRBV30 and TRBJ1-4, reads SQTIHQWPATLVQPVGSPLSLECTVEGTSNPNLYWYRQAAGRGLQLLFYSVGIGQISSEVPQNLSASRPQDRQFILSSKKLLLSDSGFYLCAWRRREQEDEKLFFGSGTQLSVL.

The gene calls are TRBV15 and TRBJ1-3; D unclear. CDR3 length: 15 residues. Germline CDR1 reads LNHNV; CDR2 reads YYDKDF (reference sequence). The ends were cut back, 5 bases at V and 4 bases at J, with 15 bases in the middle. CDR3 loop: CATSSPNPSGNTIYF. The CDR3 nucleotides read TGTGCCACCAGCTCTCCTAACCCCTCAGGAAACACCATATATTTT.

V is TRBV2 and J is TRBJ2-1, with 11 bases that match TRBD2. The CDR3 has 14 residues. V lost 6 bases, J lost 5 bases, and 3 bases stayed unmatched. CDR1 is SNHLY, CDR2 FYNNEI, per germline. The CDR3 loop is CASRKGLADNEQFF. CDR3 nucleotide sequence: TGTGCCAGCAGGAAGGGACTAGCGGACAATGAGCAGTTCTTC.

In DNA, the CDR3 is TGTGCCAGTAGTACCTATCGACAGGGTGGTCAGCCCCAGCATTTT. Translation gives CASSTYRQGGQPQHF. The chain links TRBV19 to TRBJ1-5; 7 nucleotides line up with TRBD1. With 4 bases clipped from V and 6 bases from J, the junction kept 9 bases outside the gene matches. The CDR3 has 15 amino acids. CDR1 LNHDA and CDR2 SQIVND come from the germline V gene (reference sequence).

The rearrangement joins TRBV23-1 to TRBJ1-5, with 9 nucleotides matching TRBD1. TRBV23-1 is reported as an ORF; its role is uncertain. After removal of 2 bases from V and 4 bases from J, the junction contained 12 bases not matched to a gene. There are 18 residues in the CDR3. Here the CDR3 reads CASSQVGETGGINQPQHF. In DNA form, the CDR3 reads TGCGCCAGCAGTCAAGTAGGCGAGACAGGGGGAATAAATCAGCCCCAGCATTTT.

This sequence joins TRBV5-1 and TRBJ2-7; TRBD1 matches at 8 bases. The CDR3 runs to 14 residues. J gave up 2 bases and V 0 bases, and 1 base lay outside the gene matches. Germline CDR1 SGHRS, CDR2 YFSETQ. The CDR3 DNA reads TGCGCCAGCAGCTTGGGGACAGGGACCTACGAGCAGTACTTC. This encodes CASSLGTGTYEQYF.

The chain links TRBV29-1 to TRBJ2-1; 9 bases map to TRBD1. This CDR3 has 16 residues. J lost 3 bases, V lost 6 bases, and 12 bases had no gene match. Germline V gene sequence: CDR1 SQVTM, CDR2 ANQGSEA. CDR3 nucleotide sequence: TGCAGCGTCGACTCAAGACAGGGGGTTTTCTACAATGAGCAGTTCTTC. As protein: CSVDSRQGVFYNEQFF.